This T cell receptor beta chain was retrieved from a study of Graves' ophthalmopathy and Graves' hyperthyroidism. CDR3 regions of TCR beta were amplified from RNA transcripts. Second-round multiplex PCR followed a first-round RT-PCR using HTBI primers. TCRdb itself ran the multiplex PCR reads through MiXCR, one entry per CDR3 protein. The data show some 47,000 distinct CDR3 sequences, with about 50% seen just once and approximately 23% held by the top ten. Germline CDR1 is DFQATT and CDR2 is SNEGSKA (reference sequence). The CDR3 is 15 residues long. Trimming shortened V by 2 bases and J by 0 bases, and 14 bases separated the two germline ends. This clonotype appeared many times.

This sequence originates from an adult man with Graves' ophthalmopathy. The sequenced material came from peripheral blood. The V and J genes are TRBV20-1 and TRBJ2-7; tentatively, D is TRBD1 (5 bases). CDR3 nucleotides: TGCAGTGCTAGAAGCGAAAGGGGTTCCTCCTACGAGCAGTACTTC. Translated, it gives CSARSERGSSYEQYF.